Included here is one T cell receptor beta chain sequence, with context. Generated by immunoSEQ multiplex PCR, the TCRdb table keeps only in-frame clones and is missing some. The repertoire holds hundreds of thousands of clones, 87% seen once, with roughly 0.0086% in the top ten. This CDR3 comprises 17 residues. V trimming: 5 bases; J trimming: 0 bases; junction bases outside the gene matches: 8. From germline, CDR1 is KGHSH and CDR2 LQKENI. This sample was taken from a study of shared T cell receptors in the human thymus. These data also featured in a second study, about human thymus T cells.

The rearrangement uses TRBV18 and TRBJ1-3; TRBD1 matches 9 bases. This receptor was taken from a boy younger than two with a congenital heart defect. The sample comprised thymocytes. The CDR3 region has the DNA TGTGCCAGCTCAATGGGACAGGGAGAGAGCTCTGGAAACACCATATATTTT. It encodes CASSMGQGESSGNTIYF.